This entry is about one T cell receptor beta chain. The target antigen is unknown. PCR was performed using 60 Vbeta and 13 Jbeta primers. Measured with immunoSEQ multiplex PCR; TCRdb has only the in-frame clones, and not every one. Among approximately 190,000 clones listed, approximately 86% were seen once. The germline V gene has CDR1 SGHTA and CDR2 FQGTGA. Trimming removed 4 bases from V and 6 bases from J; junction bases left unmatched: 5. This CDR3 region has 14 residues. These data are taken from a study of cytomegalovirus exposure and HLA in healthy donors. General observations from the study: Most CMV-associated TCR beta chains were later found to appear HLA-restricted. V- and J-gene trimming of TCR beta was linked (in a later analysis) to a missense DCLRE1C variant.

Donors were nominally healthy when sampled, though unrecorded immune exposures were likely. The gene calls are TRBV7-3 and TRBJ2-2; TRBD1 aligns across 7 bases. The sequence was obtained from a boy between 2 and 10 years old in good health and CMV-seronegative. The sample taken for sequencing was PBMCs. CDR3 in DNA: TGTGCCAGCAGCTACCAGGGGGTACCCGGGGAGCTGTTTTTT. As protein: CASSYQGVPGELFF. The complete variable domain, with remaining parts taken from reference TRBV7-3 and TRBJ2-2, reads GAGVSQTPSNKVTEKGKYVELRCDPISGHTALYWYRQSLGQGPEFLIYFQGTGAADDSGLPNDRFFAVRPEGSVSTLKIQRTERGDSAVYLCASSYQGVPGELFFGEGSRLTVL.